This TCR beta chain stems from a study of cytomegalovirus exposure and HLA in healthy donors. General study findings and limits: The study assumed roughly uniform donor sequencing depth for presence/absence analyses. In a later analysis, across HLA loci, associated TCR counts were highest for DRB1, lowest for HLA-C. It was confirmed in vitro that a few of the CMV-associated chains were specific for CMV antigens.

A note on this clone: Its antigen remains unidentified.

Per germline, CDR1 MDHEN and CDR2 SYDVKM. The J segment lost 1 base and the V segment lost 5 bases, leaving 1 base of the junction unmatched. The CDR3 runs to 14 residues. This cohort consisted of healthy bone marrow donors. The PCR made use of 60 Vbeta and 13 Jbeta primers. TCRdb keeps only in-frame clones here, not all; method: immunoSEQ multiplex PCR. The repertoire consists of 95,000 to 100,000 clones, with over 75% occurring once and the leading ten covering roughly 3%. The sample was PBMCs. This clonotype originated in a man aged 35 to 55 in good health and CMV-seronegative. The gene calls are TRBV28 and TRBJ2-7; 11 positions agree with TRBD2. Written as DNA, the CDR3 is TGTGCCAGCAGTGTAGCGGGAGGGTCCTACGAGCAGTACTTC. Its protein product is CASSVAGGSYEQYF.